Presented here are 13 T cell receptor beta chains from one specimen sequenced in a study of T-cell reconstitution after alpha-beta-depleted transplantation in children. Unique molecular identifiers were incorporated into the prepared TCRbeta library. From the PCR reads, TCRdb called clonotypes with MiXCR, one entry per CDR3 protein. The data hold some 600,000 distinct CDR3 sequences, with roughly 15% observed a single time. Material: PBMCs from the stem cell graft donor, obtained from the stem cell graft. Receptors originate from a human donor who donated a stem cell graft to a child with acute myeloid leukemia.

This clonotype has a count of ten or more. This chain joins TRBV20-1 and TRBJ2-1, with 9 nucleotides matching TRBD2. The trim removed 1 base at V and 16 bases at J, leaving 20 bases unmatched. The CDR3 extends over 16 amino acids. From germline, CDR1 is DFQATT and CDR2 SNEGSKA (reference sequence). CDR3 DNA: TGCAGTGCTAGAGTGGGGCAAAGGGCTAGCGGGACCGACGCTTTCTTC. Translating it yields CSARVGQRASGTDAFF.

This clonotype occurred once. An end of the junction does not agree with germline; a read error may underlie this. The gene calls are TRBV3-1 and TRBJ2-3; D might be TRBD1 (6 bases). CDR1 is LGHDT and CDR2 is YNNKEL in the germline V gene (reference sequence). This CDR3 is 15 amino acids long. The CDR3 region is CATSQMLQGGDTQYF. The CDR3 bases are TGTGCCACCAGCCAAATGCTACAGGGTGGAGATACGCAGTATTTT.

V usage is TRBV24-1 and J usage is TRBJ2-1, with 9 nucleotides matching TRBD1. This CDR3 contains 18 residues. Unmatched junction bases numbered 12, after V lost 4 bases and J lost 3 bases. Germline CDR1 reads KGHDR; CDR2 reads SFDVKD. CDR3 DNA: TGTGCCACCAGTGACCCAGCCCAAGGGACAGGGTGCTACAATGAGCAGTTCTTC. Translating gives CATSDPAQGTGCYNEQFF.

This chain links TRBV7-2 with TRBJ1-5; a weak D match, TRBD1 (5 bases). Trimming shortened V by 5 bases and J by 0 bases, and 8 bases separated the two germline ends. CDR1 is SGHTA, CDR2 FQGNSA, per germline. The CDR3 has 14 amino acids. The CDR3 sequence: CASSRGHSNQPQHF. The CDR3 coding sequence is TGTGCCAGCAGCCGGGGCCATAGCAATCAGCCCCAGCATTTT.

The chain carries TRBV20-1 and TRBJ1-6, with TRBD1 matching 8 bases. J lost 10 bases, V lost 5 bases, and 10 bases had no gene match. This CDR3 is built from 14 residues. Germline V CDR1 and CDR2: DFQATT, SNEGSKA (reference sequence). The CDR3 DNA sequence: TGCAGTGCTTCCCCTGGACAGGGTGGCTCACCCCTCCACTTT. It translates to CSASPGQGGSPLHF.

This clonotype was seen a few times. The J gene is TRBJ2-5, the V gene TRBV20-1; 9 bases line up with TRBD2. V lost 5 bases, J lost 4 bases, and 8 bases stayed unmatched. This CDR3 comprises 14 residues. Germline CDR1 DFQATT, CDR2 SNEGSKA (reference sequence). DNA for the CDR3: TGCAGTGCTCAGGCTAGCGGGGCCCGAGAGACCCAGTACTTC. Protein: CSAQASGARETQYF.

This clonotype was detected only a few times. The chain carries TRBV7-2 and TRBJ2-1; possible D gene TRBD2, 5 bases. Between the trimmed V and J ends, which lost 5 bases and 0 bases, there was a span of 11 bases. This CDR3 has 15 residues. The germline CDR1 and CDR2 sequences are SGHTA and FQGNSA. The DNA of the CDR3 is TGTGCCAGCAGCCCTGACTACCGCTCCTACAATGAGCAGTTCTTC. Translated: CASSPDYRSYNEQFF.

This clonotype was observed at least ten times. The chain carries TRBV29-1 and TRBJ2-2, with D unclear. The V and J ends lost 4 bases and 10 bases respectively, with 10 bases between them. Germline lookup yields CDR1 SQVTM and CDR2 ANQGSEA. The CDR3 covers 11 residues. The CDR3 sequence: CSVGTVQELFF. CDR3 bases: TGCAGCGTTGGCACAGTCCAGGAGCTGTTTTTT.

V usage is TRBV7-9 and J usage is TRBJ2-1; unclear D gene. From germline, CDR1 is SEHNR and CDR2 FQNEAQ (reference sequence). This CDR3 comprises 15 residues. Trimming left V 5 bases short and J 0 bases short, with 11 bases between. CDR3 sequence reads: CASSPPDVSYNEQFF. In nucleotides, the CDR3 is TGTGCCAGCAGCCCTCCGGACGTCTCCTACAATGAGCAGTTCTTC.

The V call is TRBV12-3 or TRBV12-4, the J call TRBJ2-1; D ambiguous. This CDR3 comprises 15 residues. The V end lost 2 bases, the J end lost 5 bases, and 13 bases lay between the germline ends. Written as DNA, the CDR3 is TGTGCCAGCAGTTTACAGGTCAGGAGCAACAATGAGCAGTTCTTC. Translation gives CASSLQVRSNNEQFF.

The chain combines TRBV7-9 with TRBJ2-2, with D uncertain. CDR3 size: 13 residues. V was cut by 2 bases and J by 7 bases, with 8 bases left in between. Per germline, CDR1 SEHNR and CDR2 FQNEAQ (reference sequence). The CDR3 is CASSLSDGGELFF. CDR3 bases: TGTGCCAGCAGCTTATCGGATGGCGGGGAGCTGTTTTTT.

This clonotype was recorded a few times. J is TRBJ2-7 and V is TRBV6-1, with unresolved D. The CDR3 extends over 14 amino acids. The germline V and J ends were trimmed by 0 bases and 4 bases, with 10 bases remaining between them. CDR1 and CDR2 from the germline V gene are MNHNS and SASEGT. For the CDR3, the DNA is TGTGCCAGCAGTGAAGCTTCTTGGGGTTACGAGCAGTACGTC. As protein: CASSEASWGYEQYV.

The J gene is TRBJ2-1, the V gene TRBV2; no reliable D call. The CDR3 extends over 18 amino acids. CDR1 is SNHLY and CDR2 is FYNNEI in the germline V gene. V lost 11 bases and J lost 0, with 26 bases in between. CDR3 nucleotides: TGTGCCTGCCGGAATTACCGGGCCACCCATAGCTCCTACAATGAGCAGTTCTTC. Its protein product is CACRNYRATHSSYNEQFF.